This TCR beta chain was sequenced for a study of cytomegalovirus exposure and HLA in healthy donors. On the study more broadly: The approximately 610 first-cohort repertoires shared a platform with the roughly 110 validation repertoires, as reported in a later analysis.

This clone was recorded only once. Its antigen is undetermined. Using immunoSEQ multiplex PCR, the repertoire was profiled, and TCRdb retains in-frame clones only, with some absent. This table holds 220,000 or so clones, 65% to 85% found once. Whole-study results and caveats: In the 95 to 150 validation repertoires, a later analysis found that first-cohort TCR clusters tended to co-occur. Altogether, 150 or so TCR beta chains were recorded as cytomegalovirus-associated.

The CDR3 runs to 16 residues. V shed 4 bases, J shed 5 bases, and the junction held 5 bases outside the gene matches. Germline V gene sequence: CDR1 MNHEY, CDR2 SMNVEV (reference sequence). Input material: PBMCs. The chain is built from TRBV27 and TRBJ2-7; 16 positions match TRBD2. This TCR was recovered from a young woman in good health and CMV-seropositive. The CDR3 loop reads CASSSGLAGGPNEQYF. CDR3 bases: TGTGCCAGCAGTTCGGGACTAGCGGGAGGGCCGAACGAGCAGTACTTC.